The 13 T cell receptor beta chains given below trace back to one sample, sequenced in a study of PD-L1 blockade in urothelial cancer. Time point reported: pretreatment peripheral blood. Measured with immunoSEQ multiplex PCR; TCRdb has only the in-frame clones, and not every one. The sample carries about 39,000 clones, about nine tenths recorded once. The specimen was PBMCs, collected around atezolizumab (anti-PD-L1) treatment. All receptors derive from a woman aged 55-69 years with urothelial cancer.

The V call is TRBV7-6, the J call TRBJ2-1; 8 nucleotides line up with TRBD2. V shed 2 bases and J 8 bases; nucleotides not matched to a gene: 20. The germline V gene encodes CDR1 SGHVS and CDR2 FNYEAQ. CDR3 length equals 19 residues. In DNA, the CDR3 is TGTGCCAGCAGCTTATTTTCCGCGGGGGCGGGAGGCCTTTCGGATGAGCAGTTCTTC. Its translation: CASSLFSAGAGGLSDEQFF.

V gene TRBV5-1 combines with J gene TRBJ2-1, with 8 positions matching TRBD1. Trimming took 0 bases from V and 1 from J; bases not matched to a gene: 9. The CDR3 loop spans 18 amino acids. Germline V gene data show CDR1 as SGHRS and CDR2 as YFSETQ. The CDR3 spells CASSLEPLGQGSYNEQFF. CDR3 DNA: TGCGCCAGCAGCTTGGAACCCTTAGGACAGGGATCCTACAATGAGCAGTTCTTC.

This chain joins TRBV2 and TRBJ2-2; maybe TRBD1 (5 bases). The CDR3 is made up of 14 amino acids. V gave up 6 bases and J gave up 8 bases, with 16 bases separating them. Germline V gene lookup returns CDR1 SNHLY and CDR2 FYNNEI. The CDR3: CASRSRVLLGELFF. CDR3 in DNA: TGTGCCAGCAGATCCAGGGTCCTACTAGGGGAGCTGTTTTTT. Full variable domain (missing parts from reference TRBV2 and TRBJ2-2): EPEVTQTPSHQVTQMGQEVILRCVPISNHLYFYWYRQILGQKVEFLVSFYNNEISEKSEIFDDQFSVERPDGSNFTLKIRSTKLEDSAMYFCASRSRVLLGELFFGEGSRLTVL.

This sequence joins TRBV7-2 and TRBJ1-3; 7 bases match TRBD1. Germline CDR1 and CDR2: SGHTA and FQGNSA. The CDR3 loop spans 19 amino acids. Trimming at V came to 1 base and at J to 2 bases, leaving 14 bases not matched to a gene. CDR3 coding DNA: TGTGCCAGCAGCTTAGATATTAGCTCTAAAGGGACAGCTGGAAACACCATATATTTT. This gives the protein CASSLDISSKGTAGNTIYF.

V gene TRBV27 combines with J gene TRBJ2-4, with a possible D match to TRBD2 (6 bases). With 2 bases removed from V and 3 bases from J, the gap between germline ends came to 8 bases. From germline, CDR1 is MNHEY and CDR2 SMNVEV (reference sequence). The length of the CDR3 is 14 residues. As DNA, the CDR3 is TGTGCCAGCAGTTTAACGGGGGACAAAAACATTCAGTACTTC. The encoded protein is CASSLTGDKNIQYF.

V gene TRBV7-3 combines with J gene TRBJ1-4; 7 nucleotides match TRBD1. Germline V gene lookup returns CDR1 SGHTA and CDR2 FQGTGA. J was trimmed by 4 bases and V by 5 bases; bases with no gene match: 4. The CDR3 contains 14 residues. In nucleotides, the CDR3 is TGTGCCAGCAGCCAGACAGGGAATAATGAAAAACTGTTTTTT. This gives the protein CASSQTGNNEKLFF.

This chain links TRBV19 with TRBJ1-1, with 7 bases lining up with TRBD1. Trimming at V came to 1 base and at J to 10 bases, leaving 6 bases not matched to a gene. The CDR3 runs 13 residues. Per germline, CDR1 LNHDA and CDR2 SQIVND (reference sequence). The CDR3 sequence: CASSIGRGRRAFF. CDR3 coding DNA: TGTGCCAGTAGTATAGGGAGGGGGCGCCGAGCTTTCTTT.

CDR3 nucleotides: TGTGCCAGCTCCCGGACTAGTAAGACGAGCTCCTACAATGAGCAGTTCTTC. Translated, it gives CASSRTSKTSSYNEQFF. V and J are TRBV18 and TRBJ2-1; 7 nucleotides match TRBD2. Germline V gene sequence: CDR1 KGHSH, CDR2 LQKENI. After removal of 6 bases from V and 0 bases from J, the junction contained 11 bases not matched to a gene. There are 17 residues in the CDR3. Looking up the rest from reference TRBV18 and TRBJ2-1 gives the full variable domain: NAGVMQNPRHLVRRRGQEARLRCSPMKGHSHVYWYRQLPEEGLKFMVYLQKENIIDESGMPKERFSAEFPKEGPSILRIQQVVRGDSAAYFCASSRTSKTSSYNEQFFGPGTRLTVL.

The V gene is TRBV7-8, the J gene TRBJ1-1, with D possibly TRBD1 on 6 matching bases. V gave up 0 bases and J gave up 4 bases, with 18 bases separating them. The length of the CDR3 is 17 residues. Germline V gives CDR1 SGHVS, CDR2 FQNEAQ. The CDR3 here is CASSLARALNRATEAFF. The CDR3 DNA follows: TGTGCCAGCAGCTTAGCCCGCGCATTAAACAGGGCCACTGAAGCTTTCTTT. Complete variable domain (other parts from reference TRBV7-8 and TRBJ1-1): GAGVSQSPRYKVAKRGQDVALRCDPISGHVSLFWYQQALGQGPEFLTYFQNEAQLDKSGLPSDRFFAERPEGSVSTLKIQRTQQEDSAVYLCASSLARALNRATEAFFGQGTRLTVV.

The genes are TRBV7-9 and TRBJ2-7; D is unresolved. V was pared by 5 bases and J by 0 bases, with 11 bases between. The V gene's germline CDR1 is SEHNR and CDR2 FQNEAQ (reference sequence). The CDR3 runs to 14 residues. The CDR3 protein is CASSTAPSSYEQYF. In nucleotides, the CDR3 is TGTGCCAGCAGCACCGCCCCTAGCTCCTACGAGCAGTACTTC.

The CDR3 loop reads CASSEQRRTSSTDTQYF. In DNA, the CDR3 is TGTGCCAGCAGTGAACAACGGCGGACTTCTAGCACAGATACGCAGTATTTT. J is TRBJ2-3 and V is TRBV6-1; perhaps TRBD2 as D (5 bases). V shed 2 bases and J shed 0 bases, with 15 bases lying between them. Germline CDR1 and CDR2: MNHNS and SASEGT. The CDR3 runs to 17 residues.

CDR3 bases: TGTGCCAGCAGCCCTACAGGGCTCACAGATACGCAGTATTTT. This codes for CASSPTGLTDTQYF. The chain links TRBV6-5 to TRBJ2-3, with TRBD1 as a possible D gene (6 bases). CDR3 length: 14 residues. Germline V gives CDR1 MNHEY, CDR2 SVGAGI. V gave up 6 bases and J gave up 2 bases, with 12 bases separating them.

DNA of the CDR3: TGCGCCAGCAGCCAAGATCGGGGAGCTGGAAACACCATATATTTT. As protein: CASSQDRGAGNTIYF. This chain connects TRBV4-3 to TRBJ1-3; D call uncertain. This CDR3 region has 15 residues. The V gene lost 0 bases and the J gene lost 2 bases, with 8 bases spanning the gap. Germline CDR1 reads LGHNA; CDR2 reads YSLEER.